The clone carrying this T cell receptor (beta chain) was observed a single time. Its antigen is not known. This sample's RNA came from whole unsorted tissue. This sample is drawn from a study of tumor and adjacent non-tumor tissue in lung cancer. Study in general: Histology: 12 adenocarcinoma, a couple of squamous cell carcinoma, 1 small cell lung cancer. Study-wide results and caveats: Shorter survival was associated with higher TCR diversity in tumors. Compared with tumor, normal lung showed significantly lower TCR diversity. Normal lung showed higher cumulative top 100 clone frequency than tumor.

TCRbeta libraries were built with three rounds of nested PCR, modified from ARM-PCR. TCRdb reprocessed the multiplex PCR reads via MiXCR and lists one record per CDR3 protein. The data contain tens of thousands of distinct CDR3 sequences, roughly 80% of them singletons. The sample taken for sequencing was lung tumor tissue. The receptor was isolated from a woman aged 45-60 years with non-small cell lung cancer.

The CDR3 DNA sequence: TGTGTCGGCAGTTCCTCGTTCGGCACTGAAGCTTTCTTT. Translated, it gives CVGSSSFGTEAFF. This chain joins TRBV6-5 and TRBJ1-1; D gene unclear. CDR1 is MNHEY and CDR2 is SVGAGI in the germline V gene. The CDR3 covers 13 residues.